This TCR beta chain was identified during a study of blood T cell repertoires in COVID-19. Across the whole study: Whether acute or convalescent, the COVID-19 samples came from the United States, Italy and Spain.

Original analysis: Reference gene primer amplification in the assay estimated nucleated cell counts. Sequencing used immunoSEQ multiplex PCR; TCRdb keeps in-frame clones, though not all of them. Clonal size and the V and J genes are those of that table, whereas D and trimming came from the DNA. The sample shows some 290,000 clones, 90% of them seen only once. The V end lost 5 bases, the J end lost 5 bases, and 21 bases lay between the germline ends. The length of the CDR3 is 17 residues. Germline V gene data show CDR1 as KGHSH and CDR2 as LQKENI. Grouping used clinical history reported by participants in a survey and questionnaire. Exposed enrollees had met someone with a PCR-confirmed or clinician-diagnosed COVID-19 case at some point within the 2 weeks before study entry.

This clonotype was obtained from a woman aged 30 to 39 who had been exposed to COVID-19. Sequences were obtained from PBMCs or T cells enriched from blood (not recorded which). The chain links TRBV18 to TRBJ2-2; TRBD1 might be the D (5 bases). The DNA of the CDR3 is TGTGCCAGCTCATCCCTCTCGATGACAGCACAGACCGGGGAGCTGTTTTTT. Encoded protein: CASSSLSMTAQTGELFF.